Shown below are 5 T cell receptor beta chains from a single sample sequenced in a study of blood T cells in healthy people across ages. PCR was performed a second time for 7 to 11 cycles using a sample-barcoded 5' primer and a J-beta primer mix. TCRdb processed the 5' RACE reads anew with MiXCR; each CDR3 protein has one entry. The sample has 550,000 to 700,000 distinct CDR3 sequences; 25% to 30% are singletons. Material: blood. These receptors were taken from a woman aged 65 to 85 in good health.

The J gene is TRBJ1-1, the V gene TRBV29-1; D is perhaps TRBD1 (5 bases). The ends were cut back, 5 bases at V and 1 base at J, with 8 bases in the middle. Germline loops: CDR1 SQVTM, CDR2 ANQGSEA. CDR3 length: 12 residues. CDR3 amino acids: CSVSDRNTEAFF. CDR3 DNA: TGCAGCGTTTCTGACAGGAACACTGAAGCTTTCTTT. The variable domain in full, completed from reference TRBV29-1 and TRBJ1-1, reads SAVISQKPSRDICQRGTSLTIQCQVDSQVTMMFWYRQQPGQSLTLIATANQGSEATYESGFVIDKFPISRPNLTFSTLTVSNMSPEDSSIYLCSVSDRNTEAFFGQGTRLTVV.

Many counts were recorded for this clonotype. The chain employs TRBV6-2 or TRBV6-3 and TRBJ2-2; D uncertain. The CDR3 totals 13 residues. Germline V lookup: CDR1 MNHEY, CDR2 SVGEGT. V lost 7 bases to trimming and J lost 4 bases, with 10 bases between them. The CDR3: CASTLPPTGELFF. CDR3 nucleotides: TGTGCCAGCACCCTACCCCCCACCGGGGAGCTGTTTTTT.

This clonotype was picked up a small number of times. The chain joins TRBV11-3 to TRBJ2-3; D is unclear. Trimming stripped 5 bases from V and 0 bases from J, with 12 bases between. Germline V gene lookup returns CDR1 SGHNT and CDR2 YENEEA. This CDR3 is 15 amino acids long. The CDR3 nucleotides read TGTGCCAGCAGCACCGGCAGCTCTAGCACAGATACGCAGTATTTT. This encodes CASSTGSSSTDTQYF.

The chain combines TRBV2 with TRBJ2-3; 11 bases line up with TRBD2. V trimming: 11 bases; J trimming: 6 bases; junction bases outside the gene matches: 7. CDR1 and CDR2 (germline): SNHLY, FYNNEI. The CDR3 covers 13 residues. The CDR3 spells CAGDVAGGDTQYF. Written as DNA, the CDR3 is TGTGCCGGGGATGTAGCGGGGGGGGATACGCAGTATTTT. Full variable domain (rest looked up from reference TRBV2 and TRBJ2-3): EPEVTQTPSHQVTQMGQEVILRCVPISNHLYFYWYRQILGQKVEFLVSFYNNEISEKSEIFDDQFSVERPDGSNFTLKIRSTKLEDSAMYFCAGDVAGGDTQYFGPGTRLTVL.

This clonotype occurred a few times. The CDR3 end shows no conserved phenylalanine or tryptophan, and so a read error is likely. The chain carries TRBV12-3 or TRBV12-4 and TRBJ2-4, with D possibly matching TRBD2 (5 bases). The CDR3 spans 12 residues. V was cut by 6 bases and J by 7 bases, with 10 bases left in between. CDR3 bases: TGTGCCAGCAGGGGCGGGCGGAACATTCAGTACCTC. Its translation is CASRGGRNIQYL.